A selection of T cell receptor beta chains follows, all from one sample in a study of cytomegalovirus exposure and HLA in healthy donors. TCRdb's copy holds only in-frame clones and misses some; the assay was immunoSEQ multiplex PCR. The table includes some 200,000 clones, about nine tenths detected once. The sample was PBMCs. The receptors come from a woman between 18 and 29 years old in good health and CMV-seronegative. Each CDR3 is given with its conserved first and last residue. D genes are given only for firm matches. The listing skips clone size in some rows; elsewhere it reads once, few, many or a size class.

TRBV23-1	.	TRBD1	TRBJ2-7	CASIRDRGDYEQYF	TGCGCCAGCATTCGGGACAGGGGGGACTACGAGCAGTACTTC
TRBV7-7	.	.	TRBJ1-1	CASSLGEGTEAFF	TGTGCTAGCAGCTTAGGGGAGGGGACTGAAGCTTTCTTT
TRBV19	.	.	TRBJ1-2	CASSHPFGRGGYTF	TGTGCCAGTAGTCATCCTTTCGGACGGGGTGGCTACACCTTC
TRBV5-4	.	TRBD1	TRBJ2-2	CASRPQGATNTGELFF	TGTGCCAGCAGACCACAGGGGGCGACGAACACCGGGGAGCTGTTTTTT
TRBV18	.	.	TRBJ1-4	CASSPTTLTAEGLFF	TGTGCCAGCTCACCAACAACCTTAACAGCCGAGGGACTGTTTTTT
TRBV10-3	once	.	TRBJ2-1	CAIAPRLGRTSYNEQFF	TGTGCCATCGCCCCTCGCTTGGGGCGGACCTCCTACAATGAGCAGTTCTTC
TRBV6-6	.	TRBD2	TRBJ2-1	CASSTAGGYNEQFF	TGTGCCAGCAGTACAGCGGGAGGGTACAATGAGCAGTTCTTC
TRBV7-9	.	.	TRBJ1-1	CASSPYLAGPTEAFF	TGTGCCAGCAGCCCCTACTTGGCAGGGCCGACTGAAGCTTTCTTT
TRBV28	.	.	TRBJ2-2	CASTENRDVGELFF	TGTGCCAGCACCGAGAACAGGGACGTTGGGGAGCTGTTTTTT
TRBV7-6	.	TRBD1	TRBJ1-1	CASSEQGLVTEAFF	TGTGCCAGCAGCGAACAGGGGCTTGTGACTGAAGCTTTCTTT
TRBV11-2	.	TRBD2	TRBJ2-7	CASSLTSGDTYEQYF	TGTGCCAGCAGCTTGACTAGCGGGGATACCTACGAGCAGTACTTC
TRBV4-1	.	TRBD2	TRBJ2-7	CASSQDPVGLAGGGEQYF	TGCGCCAGCAGCCAAGATCCTGTCGGACTAGCGGGAGGAGGCGAGCAGTACTTC
TRBV18	.	.	TRBJ2-7	CASSPLGQRGGYEQYF	TGTGCCAGCTCACCCCTCGGACAGCGCGGCGGCTACGAGCAGTACTTC
TRBV11-2	.	TRBD1	TRBJ1-2	CASSLWTGNGYTF	TGTGCCAGCAGCTTATGGACAGGGAATGGCTACACCTTC
TRBV28	.	TRBD2	TRBJ2-7	CASSPAVAGGYEQYF	TGTGCCAGCAGTCCCGCGGTAGCGGGAGGCTACGAGCAGTACTTC
TRBV6-5	few	TRBD1	TRBJ1-2	CAARDSGLVDYGYTF	TGTGCCGCCCGGGACAGCGGCCTGGTCGACTATGGCTACACCTTC
TRBV19	.	TRBD1	TRBJ2-7	CASSIQPTGRNYEQYF	TGTGCCAGTAGTATTCAACCGACAGGGCGTAACTACGAGCAGTACTTC
TRBV19	.	TRBD1	TRBJ1-5	CASRKTSTQGGGNQPQHF	TGTGCCAGCAGAAAAACTAGTACCCAGGGGGGCGGCAATCAGCCCCAGCATTTT
TRBV28	few	.	TRBJ1-1	CASSLRGMTVMNTEAFF	TGTGCCAGCAGCTTGCGGGGAATGACAGTTATGAACACTGAAGCTTTCTTT
TRBV5-1	.	.	TRBJ1-4	CASSLASEKLFF	TGCGCCAGCAGCTTGGCGAGTGAAAAACTGTTTTTT
TRBV29-1	.	.	TRBJ1-2	CSASGPTKGGYTF	TGCAGCGCCTCCGGACCGACTAAAGGGGGCTACACCTTC
TRBV15	.	.	TRBJ2-3	CATSRESSGAWADTQYF	TGTGCCACCAGCAGAGAATCCTCAGGGGCTTGGGCAGATACGCAGTATTTT
TRBV7-6	.	TRBD2	TRBJ2-1	CASSSSGVSYNEQFF	TGTGCCAGCAGCTCTAGCGGGGTCTCCTACAATGAGCAGTTCTTC
TRBV19	.	.	TRBJ1-5	CASRTQLGDSNQPQHF	TGTGCCAGTAGAACACAATTAGGAGATAGCAATCAGCCCCAGCATTTT
TRBV7-8	.	TRBD1	TRBJ2-1	CASSLAGQGGNEQFF	TGTGCCAGCAGCTTAGCCGGACAGGGCGGAAATGAGCAGTTCTTC
TRBV11-3	.	.	TRBJ2-3	CASSHGRLDSTDTQYF	TGTGCCAGCAGCCACGGTCGGCTAGATTCCACAGATACGCAGTATTTT
TRBV18	.	.	TRBJ2-7	CASSPLDGKPGEQYF	TGTGCCAGCTCACCACTGGACGGCAAACCGGGGGAGCAGTACTTC
TRBV10-3	.	TRBD2	TRBJ2-3	CAISDPSSGRAHTQYF	TGTGCCATCAGTGATCCCTCTAGCGGGAGGGCCCATACGCAGTATTTT
TRBV5-4	.	.	TRBJ1-2	CASSLSGGARASGYTF	TGTGCCAGCAGCTTGTCCGGGGGGGCGCGAGCTTCTGGCTACACCTTC
TRBV30	.	TRBD1	TRBJ1-2	CAWSVLVGTGVNGYTF	TGTGCCTGGAGTGTACTTGTTGGGACAGGGGTAAATGGCTACACCTTC
TRBV7-8	.	TRBD1	TRBJ2-7	CASSLDGTGRMRGDEQYF	TGTGCCAGCAGCTTAGATGGGACAGGGCGAATGAGGGGTGACGAGCAGTACTTC